One T cell receptor (beta chain) is described in this entry. The antigen remains unidentified. An end of the junction differs from the germline gene, which may be a read error. It was from roughly 20-30 mg of unsorted bulk tissue that RNA and DNA were co-extracted. Subjects presented with primary liver carcinoma managed by surgical resection. Germline-derived CDR1 and CDR2 are SGHAT and FQNNGV. The CDR3 contains 14 residues. Starting material of 500 ng total RNA yielded TCR beta cDNA via a constant-region primer. For TCR beta, libraries were produced by three nested multiplex PCR rounds using slightly modified ARM-PCR. A C-beta reverse primer was combined with TRBV1-TRBV30 forward primers in the first two PCR rounds, and each round had roughly 9 cycles. TCRdb reanalysed the multiplex PCR reads using MiXCR and keeps one entry per CDR3 protein. The table has tens of thousands of distinct CDR3 sequences, 65% to 85% seen once; the top ten hold approximately 34%.

These data are taken from a study of tumor-infiltrating lymphocytes in primary liver carcinoma. Study-level information: Samples yielded about 3.65 to 7.13 million productive TCRbeta reads, similar across tissue types.

Study-wide points: Presence in all five tumor regions was observed for only about 7.5-24% of top clones.

The sequence was collected from a woman aged 30 to 39 with primary liver carcinoma and hepatitis B virus infection. The rearrangement uses TRBV11-2 and TRBJ2-1; D possibly matches TRBD1 or TRBD2 (5 bases each). The sample consisted of liver tumor tissue from sampling region 2. Subset described: tumor region T2, inferior pole. The CDR3 loop is CTSIFGTGYNEQFF. CDR3 coding DNA: TGTACCAGCATCTTCGGGACGGGGTACAATGAGCAGTTCTTC.